This T cell receptor (beta chain) appears in the sequencing data of a study of T cell responses to AZD1222 COVID-19 vaccine. Study background: Analysis merged second doses at about 4 or about 12 weeks.

Repertoires were generated with immunoSEQ multiplex PCR, while TCRdb's copy carries only in-frame clones and drops some. The table shows more than 150,000 clones, with approximately 92% occurring only once. Points from the study as a whole: All repertoire sampling was performed exclusively after the peak T cell response. Only five to seven AZD1222 recipients were seropositive at baseline. CD4 TCRs linked to vaccination spanned spike, dominating at 160-218 and 743-854.

Germline V CDR1 and CDR2: SGHAT, FQDESV (reference sequence). The junction had 11 bases not matched to a gene; V was cut back by 5 bases and J by 11 bases. The CDR3 totals 15 residues. Concerning this clone: Its antigen is undetermined.

Source: peripheral blood, taken on day 0 of AZD1222 vaccination. J is TRBJ2-1 and V is TRBV11-1; TRBD2 agrees at 11 bases. The clonotype was recovered from an adult in good health. The DNA of the CDR3 is TGTGCCAGCAGCCCCAGAGGGACTAGCGGCCTTAAGCAGTTCTTC. Translated: CASSPRGTSGLKQFF.